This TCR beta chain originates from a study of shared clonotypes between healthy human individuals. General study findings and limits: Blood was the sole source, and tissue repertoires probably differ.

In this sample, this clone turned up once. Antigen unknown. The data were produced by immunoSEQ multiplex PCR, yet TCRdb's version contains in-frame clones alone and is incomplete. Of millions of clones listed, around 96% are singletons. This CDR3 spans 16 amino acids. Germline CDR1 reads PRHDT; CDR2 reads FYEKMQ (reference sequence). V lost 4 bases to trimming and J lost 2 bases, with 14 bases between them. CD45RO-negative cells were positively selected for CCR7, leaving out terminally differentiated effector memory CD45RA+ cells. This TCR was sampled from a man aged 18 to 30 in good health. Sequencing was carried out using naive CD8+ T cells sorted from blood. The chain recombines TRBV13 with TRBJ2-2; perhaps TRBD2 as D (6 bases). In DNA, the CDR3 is TGTGCCAGCAGCTCCGCCTGGGACTCCAACACCGGGGAGCTGTTTTTT. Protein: CASSSAWDSNTGELFF.